The 29 T cell receptor beta chains below come from one sample, sequenced in a study of PD-L1 blockade in urothelial cancer. Assay: immunoSEQ multiplex PCR; the TCRdb copy retains only in-frame clones and omits some. The sample has 50,000 to 65,000 clones, about 82% seen once. The starting material was PBMCs, obtained around atezolizumab (anti-PD-L1) treatment. These receptors all come from a man aged 45-60 years with urothelial cancer.

This chain uses TRBV30 with TRBJ2-7, with 7 bases identical to TRBD1. V gave up 7 bases and J gave up 6 bases; unmatched junction bases: 9. Germline values: CDR1 GTSNPN, CDR2 SVGIG (reference sequence). The length of the CDR3 is 12 residues. CDR3 sequence (DNA): TGTGCCTACCTGGGGACAGCGCTCGAGCAGTACTTC. Its protein is CAYLGTALEQYF.

This clone turned up a few times. The CDR3 region is CASSQSAGFYTEAFF. Here the CDR3 DNA reads TGTGCCAGCAGCCAAAGCGCAGGGTTTTACACTGAAGCTTTCTTT. This chain uses TRBV5-5 with TRBJ1-1; a possible D gene is TRBD1 (5 bases). Germline V gene sequence: CDR1 SGHKS, CDR2 YYEKEE (reference sequence). Trimming shortened V by 4 bases and J by 3 bases, and 16 bases separated the two germline ends. The CDR3 spans 15 residues.

The chain joins TRBV6-1 to TRBJ2-7; 11 positions agree with TRBD2. The CDR3 runs 14 residues. V dropped 3 bases and J dropped 3; count of bases not matched to a gene: 1. Germline V gene lookup returns CDR1 MNHNS and CDR2 SASEGT. The CDR3, as DNA: TGTGCCAGCAGTGAGCTAGCGGGAGGCTACGAGCAGTACTTC. Protein product: CASSELAGGYEQYF.

The rearrangement joins TRBV7-9 to TRBJ1-2; 9 positions agree with TRBD1. Per the germline V gene, CDR1 is SEHNR and CDR2 is FQNEAQ (reference sequence). CDR3 length equals 19 residues. The ends lost 7 bases at V and 2 bases at J; junction bases unmatched: 20. The CDR3 nucleotides are TGTGCCAGCACAGCCACCCCGGGACAGGGTCCACAATTCAACTATGGCTACACCTTC. Its protein product is CASTATPGQGPQFNYGYTF.

The rearrangement uses TRBV18 and TRBJ2-6, with 10 bases matching TRBD1. V lost 4 bases and J lost 4; bases outside the gene matches: 1. CDR3 size: 15 residues. Germline V lookup: CDR1 KGHSH, CDR2 LQKENI. CDR3 nucleotide sequence: TGTGCCAGCTCACGACAGGGGGCAGGGGCCAACGTCCTGACTTTC. It codes for CASSRQGAGANVLTF.

This sequence joins TRBV6-1 and TRBJ1-1, with D unclear. The V gene lost 4 bases and the J gene lost 1 base, with 4 bases spanning the gap. Germline loops: CDR1 MNHNS, CDR2 SASEGT. The CDR3 loop spans 12 amino acids. The CDR3 DNA follows: TGTGCCAGCAGTGGTAGGAACACTGAAGCTTTCTTT. This encodes CASSGRNTEAFF.

This chain joins TRBV28 and TRBJ2-1, with a possible D match to TRBD2 (7 bases). The CDR3 is 15 amino acids. Germline-derived CDR1 and CDR2 are MDHEN and SYDVKM. V shed 7 bases and J shed 4 bases, with 17 bases lying between them. CDR3 in DNA: TGTGCCAGCATCCTTCGGGGGGCGGGATACAATGAGCAGTTCTTC. Translation: CASILRGAGYNEQFF.

The chain joins TRBV9 to TRBJ2-7; 10 positions match TRBD1. CDR1 is SGDLS, CDR2 YYNGEE, per germline. The junction had 16 bases not matched to a gene; V was cut back by 4 bases and J by 6 bases. The CDR3 length is 17 residues. Written as DNA, the CDR3 is TGTGCCAGCAGCTCTTACCCGGTGGGGACAGGGGCGAGCGAGCAGTACTTC. Protein: CASSSYPVGTGASEQYF.

This chain links TRBV18 with TRBJ1-1, with unresolved D. Trimming stripped 3 bases from V and 2 bases from J, with 13 bases between. The germline CDR1 and CDR2 sequences are KGHSH and LQKENI. The CDR3 sequence is 15 residues long. CDR3 region: CASSPPEGGNTEAFF. DNA for the CDR3: TGTGCCAGCTCACCTCCTGAGGGCGGTAACACTGAAGCTTTCTTT. The full variable domain, with the rest looked up from reference TRBV18 and TRBJ1-1, is NAGVMQNPRHLVRRRGQEARLRCSPMKGHSHVYWYRQLPEEGLKFMVYLQKENIIDESGMPKERFSAEFPKEGPSILRIQQVVRGDSAAYFCASSPPEGGNTEAFFGQGTRLTVV.

This clone was detected only a few times. The gene calls are TRBV6-1 and TRBJ2-2, with 10 bases identical to TRBD1. The V gene's germline CDR1 is MNHNS and CDR2 SASEGT. V lost 10 bases, J lost 4 bases, and 6 bases stayed unmatched. The CDR3 runs 14 residues. In nucleotides, the CDR3 is TGTGCCAACGGGAGACAGGGGGCCACCGGGGAGCTGTTTTTT. As protein: CANGRQGATGELFF.

The chain recombines TRBV2 with TRBJ2-3; D not resolved. The CDR3 is made up of 15 amino acids. V was trimmed by 1 base and J by 2 bases, leaving 10 bases between them. Germline CDR1 is SNHLY and CDR2 is FYNNEI. In DNA, the CDR3 is TGTGCCAGCAGTGAAGGTCTCAGGTTCACAGATACGCAGTATTTT. Amino acid sequence: CASSEGLRFTDTQYF.

This clone occurred a few times. V usage is TRBV28 and J usage is TRBJ2-2; 9 bases fit TRBD1. The V segment lost 6 bases and the J segment 1 base; nucleotides outside the gene matches: 9. Germline CDR1 and CDR2: MDHEN and SYDVKM. The CDR3 runs 17 residues. Here the CDR3 DNA reads TGTGCCAGCAGCCGTTTTCCGGGACAGGGGAACACCGGGGAGCTGTTTTTT. Translation: CASSRFPGQGNTGELFF.

This chain connects TRBV30 to TRBJ2-7; 9 bases are shared with TRBD2. The junction had 12 bases not matched to a gene; V was cut back by 8 bases and J by 7 bases. Germline CDR1 is GTSNPN and CDR2 is SVGIG (reference sequence). This CDR3 contains 13 residues. The CDR3 is CAAQRGVAREQYF. The CDR3, as DNA: TGTGCCGCCCAGCGGGGGGTAGCTCGGGAGCAGTACTTC.

The chain is built from TRBV5-1 and TRBJ2-1, with 10 bases identical to TRBD2. V lost 7 bases, J lost 7 bases, and 5 bases stayed unmatched. From germline, CDR1 is SGHRS and CDR2 YFSETQ. The CDR3 covers 13 residues. The CDR3 is CASRLAGVNEQFF. The CDR3 DNA reads TGCGCCAGCCGGCTAGCGGGAGTGAATGAGCAGTTCTTC.

The gene calls are TRBV2 and TRBJ1-6; weak D call: TRBD1 (5 bases). There are 16 residues in the CDR3. Per germline, CDR1 SNHLY and CDR2 FYNNEI. Trimming stripped 1 base from V and 10 bases from J, with 17 bases between. The CDR3 nucleotides are TGTGCCAGCAGTGAAGTCGGTCCAGGGATTCCATCACCCCTCCACTTT. The encoded protein is CASSEVGPGIPSPLHF.

V is TRBV18 and J is TRBJ2-6; D possibly corresponds to TRBD2 (6 bases). The ends were cut back, 5 bases at V and 4 bases at J, with 21 bases in the middle. This CDR3 has 18 residues. Germline assignment: CDR1 KGHSH and CDR2 LQKENI. The CDR3 region is CASSLSGTSWEGANVLTF. The CDR3 nucleotides are TGTGCCAGCTCATTATCCGGGACTTCCTGGGAAGGGGCCAACGTCCTGACTTTC.

The chain uses TRBV6-1 and TRBJ1-2, with 8 bases aligning to TRBD1. V trimming: 7 bases; J trimming: 4 bases; junction bases outside the gene matches: 11. Germline values: CDR1 MNHNS, CDR2 SASEGT. CDR3 length: 15 residues. The CDR3 sequence is CASTLNPGGGYGYTF. In DNA, the CDR3 is TGTGCCAGCACCCTAAACCCAGGGGGCGGCTATGGCTACACCTTC.

V usage is TRBV4-1 and J usage is TRBJ2-1; TRBD2 is a possible D gene (6 bases). CDR3 size: 15 residues. V lost 3 bases to trimming and J lost 3 bases, with 12 bases between them. Germline V CDR1 and CDR2: MGHRA, YSYEKL. The CDR3 region is CASSHFSGDYNEQFF. CDR3 DNA sequence: TGCGCCAGCAGCCACTTTAGCGGAGACTACAATGAGCAGTTCTTC.

The gene calls are TRBV28 and TRBJ1-3; D is unresolved. CDR1 and CDR2 from the germline V gene are MDHEN and SYDVKM. V lost 4 bases, J lost 2 bases, and 12 bases lay in between. This CDR3 is 15 amino acids long. CDR3 protein: CASSSPGRAGNTIYF. CDR3 in DNA: TGTGCCAGCAGTTCGCCGGGTCGGGCTGGAAACACCATATATTTT.

V gene TRBV7-9 combines with J gene TRBJ2-6; the match to TRBD1 covers 8 bases. This CDR3 region has 18 residues. From germline, CDR1 is SEHNR and CDR2 FQNEAQ (reference sequence). V lost 5 bases and J lost 4; bases outside the gene matches: 13. The CDR3 loop is CASSPHRGKGPGANVLTF. The DNA of the CDR3 is TGTGCCAGCAGCCCCCACAGGGGGAAAGGTCCCGGGGCCAACGTCCTGACTTTC.

The V gene is TRBV5-4, the J gene TRBJ2-7, with 12 bases matching TRBD2. With 6 bases clipped from V and 5 bases from J, the junction kept 3 bases outside the gene matches. This CDR3 region has 13 residues. Germline V CDR1 and CDR2: SGHNT, YYREEE (reference sequence). CDR3 sequence reads: CASKLAGGHEQYF. As DNA, the CDR3 is TGTGCCAGCAAACTAGCGGGAGGCCACGAGCAGTACTTC.

The J gene is TRBJ2-7, the V gene TRBV28; no reliable D call. Germline CDR1 and CDR2: MDHEN and SYDVKM. The CDR3 covers 15 residues. The ends were cut back, 6 bases at V and 2 bases at J, with 17 bases in the middle. CDR3 bases: TGTGCCAGCAGCCCCACGAGGTACGTACCCTACGAGCAGTACTTC. Amino acid sequence: CASSPTRYVPYEQYF.

The chain employs TRBV28 and TRBJ1-1; TRBD1 might be the D (5 bases). CDR1 and CDR2 (germline): MDHEN, SYDVKM. The CDR3 runs 16 residues. The germline V and J ends were trimmed by 5 bases and 2 bases, with 18 bases remaining between them. CDR3 region: CASSLGGRIANTEAFF. For the CDR3, the DNA is TGTGCCAGCAGTCTGGGGGGACGGATAGCTAACACTGAAGCTTTCTTT.

The chain recombines TRBV30 with TRBJ2-2; D unclear. CDR1 is GTSNPN and CDR2 is SVGIG in the germline V gene (reference sequence). This CDR3 contains 14 residues. Trimming cost V 1 base and J 6 bases, with 12 bases left between them. DNA for the CDR3: TGTGCCTGGAGTGACATCTCCAGTCCCGGGGAGCTGTTTTTT. It codes for CAWSDISSPGELFF.

The chain couples TRBV27 to TRBJ2-3; D call uncertain. V lost 5 bases to trimming and J lost 0 bases, with 9 bases between them. This CDR3 region has 14 residues. CDR1 MNHEY and CDR2 SMNVEV come from the germline V gene (reference sequence). CDR3 bases: TGTGCCAGCAGTCTCCATACTAGCACAGATACGCAGTATTTT. This codes for CASSLHTSTDTQYF.

This chain connects TRBV6-1 to TRBJ1-6; 10 bases map to TRBD1. There are 17 residues in the CDR3. CDR1 and CDR2 (germline): MNHNS, SASEGT. V was clipped by 5 bases and J by 1 base; unmatched bases: 5. The CDR3 is CASSKGQGESYNSPLHF. CDR3 nucleotide sequence: TGTGCCAGCAGTAAAGGACAGGGGGAGTCCTATAATTCACCCCTCCACTTT.

The chain joins TRBV10-3 to TRBJ1-5; D is unclear. The germline V gene has CDR1 ENHRY and CDR2 SYGVKD. This CDR3 contains 13 residues. V shed 8 bases and J shed 10 bases, with 18 bases lying between them. The DNA of the CDR3 is TGTGCCATCGCGGCGGCCCCAACCTCACCCCAGCATTTT. The encoded protein is CAIAAAPTSPQHF.

V usage is TRBV25-1 and J usage is TRBJ2-1, with TRBD1 identical over 11 bases. In germline, CDR1 is MGHDK, CDR2 SYGVNS. Germline trimming cut 4 bases from V and 9 bases from J; bases unmatched to any gene: 5. The length of the CDR3 is 14 residues. The CDR3 nucleotides are TGTGCCAGCAGTGGACGGACAGGGGGCGGTGAGCAGTTCTTC. It is translated as CASSGRTGGGEQFF.

V and J are TRBV27 and TRBJ1-2, with 7 bases matching TRBD1. Germline V gene sequence: CDR1 MNHEY, CDR2 SMNVEV (reference sequence). The CDR3 is made up of 13 amino acids. Trimming at V came to 5 bases and at J to 3 bases, leaving 3 bases not matched to a gene. The CDR3 coding sequence is TGTGCCAGCAGTCCACAGGGGTACTATGGCTACACCTTC. Translated: CASSPQGYYGYTF.